These 23 T cell receptor beta chains originate from one sample sequenced in a study of T-cell reconstitution after alpha-beta-depleted transplantation in children. Researchers prepared the TCRbeta library using unique molecular identifiers, the study reports. TCRdb analysed the PCR reads with MiXCR anew, one entry per CDR3 protein. The table shows fewer than 550,000 distinct CDR3 sequences, with 10% to 13% occurring only once. The sequencing used PBMCs, collected before TCRalphabeta/CD19-depleted stem cell transplant. Every receptor here comes from a child aged 2 to 15 with inherited bone marrow failure, due to receive a stem cell transplant.

This clonotype was detected many times. In DNA, the CDR3 is TGTGCCAGCAGCCAAGGAATGGGACAGGTCTATGAAAAACTGTTTTTT. Translating gives CASSQGMGQVYEKLFF. The gene calls are TRBV3-1 and TRBJ1-4, with 8 bases lining up with TRBD1. The germline V gene has CDR1 LGHDT and CDR2 YNNKEL (reference sequence). The CDR3 has 16 residues. Unmatched junction bases numbered 7, after V lost 1 base and J lost 6 bases.

In this sample, this clonotype turned up many times. The chain combines TRBV4-3 with TRBJ2-7, with 9 bases that match TRBD2. J gave up 4 bases and V 0 bases, and 4 bases lay outside the gene matches. CDR1 and CDR2 (germline): LGHNA, YSLEER. CDR3 length equals 15 residues. The CDR3 is CASSQDSGRWYEQYF. The CDR3, as DNA: TGCGCCAGCAGCCAAGACAGCGGGAGGTGGTACGAGCAGTACTTC.

This clonotype appeared many times. The V and J genes are TRBV9 and TRBJ2-1, with a weak D call TRBD2 (6 bases). The V end was cut by 0 bases, the J end by 4 bases, with 11 bases between. Germline V gene sequence: CDR1 SGDLS, CDR2 YYNGEE. CDR3 size: 15 residues. The CDR3 region has the DNA TGTGCCAGCAGCGTAGCAGCGGGCCAATACAATGAGCAGTTCTTC. Its protein product is CASSVAAGQYNEQFF.

This clonotype was counted ten times or more. The rearrangement joins TRBV29-1 to TRBJ1-2; 9 bases are shared with TRBD1. Germline V CDR1 and CDR2: SQVTM, ANQGSEA. The CDR3 loop spans 15 amino acids. The V gene end was trimmed by 6 bases and the J gene end by 4 bases; junction bases not matched to a gene: 12. The CDR3 DNA follows: TGCAGCGTCCCGGGACAGGGAGGAGTAGGCTATGGCTACACCTTC. It encodes CSVPGQGGVGYGYTF. Filled out from reference TRBV29-1 and TRBJ1-2, the complete variable domain reads SAVISQKPSRDICQRGTSLTIQCQVDSQVTMMFWYRQQPGQSLTLIATANQGSEATYESGFVIDKFPISRPNLTFSTLTVSNMSPEDSSIYLCSVPGQGGVGYGYTFGSGTRLTVV.

This clonotype was counted a few times. The CDR3 region is CAIFDSSYNEQFF. The CDR3 DNA reads TGTGCCATCTTCGACTCTTCCTACAATGAGCAGTTCTTC. The chain has TRBV10-3 and TRBJ2-1; no definite D call. The CDR3 spans 13 residues. Between the trimmed V and J ends, which lost 8 bases and 1 base, there was a span of 9 bases. Germline CDR1 is ENHRY and CDR2 is SYGVKD.

This clonotype has at least ten counts. The CDR3 sequence is CASSSGGGTETQYF. The CDR3 coding sequence is TGCGCCAGCAGCTCGGGCGGGGGAACAGAGACCCAGTACTTC. The V and J genes are TRBV5-1 and TRBJ2-5; 7 bases match TRBD2. The CDR3 totals 14 residues. The germline CDR1 and CDR2 sequences are SGHRS and YFSETQ. The ends lost 3 bases at V and 4 bases at J; junction bases unmatched: 6.

This clonotype was counted only a few times. This sequence joins TRBV7-8 and TRBJ2-1; maybe TRBD1 (5 bases). The germline CDR1 and CDR2 sequences are SGHVS and FQNEAQ. This CDR3 is 14 amino acids long. V lost 0 bases and J lost 9, with 12 bases in between. The DNA for the CDR3 is TGTGCCAGCAGCTTAGCTGGGGCCCTTCGTGAGCAGTTCTTC. Translated, it gives CASSLAGALREQFF.

This clonotype was detected many times. The chain couples TRBV11-2 to TRBJ2-5; D is uncertain. V dropped 2 bases and J dropped 0 bases, with 1 base sitting between them. This CDR3 comprises 12 residues. The V gene's germline CDR1 is SGHAT and CDR2 FQNNGV. DNA for the CDR3: TGTGCCAGCAGCTTACACCAAGAGACCCAGTACTTC. Protein sequence: CASSLHQETQYF. The variable domain in full, with the rest retrieved from reference TRBV11-2 and TRBJ2-5, is EAGVAQSPRYKIIEKRQSVAFWCNPISGHATLYWYQQILGQGPKLLIQFQNNGVVDDSQLPKDRFSAERLKGVDSTLKIQPAKLEDSAVYLCASSLHQETQYFGPGTRLLVL.

This clonotype was counted at least ten times. The CDR3: CASSPLGVSSYNEQFF. CDR3 nucleotide sequence: TGCGCCAGCAGCCCCCTGGGCGTCAGCTCCTACAATGAGCAGTTCTTC. This rearrangement joins TRBV5-1 to TRBJ2-1, with D hard to call. Germline V gene data show CDR1 as SGHRS and CDR2 as YFSETQ. The CDR3 loop spans 16 amino acids. V dropped 4 bases and J dropped 0 bases, with 14 bases sitting between them.

Turning to this clonotype: Given a much more abundant clone one base away, this may be a read error. This chain connects TRBV29-1 to TRBJ2-2; maybe TRBD2 (5 bases). This CDR3 is built from 14 residues. CDR1 SQVTM and CDR2 ANQGSEA come from the germline V gene. Written as DNA, the CDR3 is TGCAGCGGCGCAAAGGCCTTGGGCACCGGGGAGCTGTCTTTT. Its protein product is CSGAKALGTGELSF.

This clonotype was seen at least ten times. The chain links TRBV20-1 to TRBJ2-1; D unclear. V was shortened by 5 bases and J by 8 bases, with 13 bases between the two germline ends. The CDR3 covers 12 residues. CDR1 DFQATT and CDR2 SNEGSKA come from the germline V gene (reference sequence). In DNA form, the CDR3 reads TGCAGTGCTCCCGAGAGCGACTATGAGCAGTTCTTC. Protein: CSAPESDYEQFF.

This clonotype was detected ten times or more. The chain has TRBV7-9 and TRBJ2-1, with D tentatively TRBD1 or TRBD2 (5 bases each). Per germline, CDR1 SEHNR and CDR2 FQNEAQ (reference sequence). CDR3 length: 15 residues. Trimming took 5 bases from V and 2 from J, leaving 13 bases between them. The CDR3 DNA sequence: TGTGCCAGCAGCCCAGGGTGGGGAGCCTACAATGAGCAGTTCTTC. This encodes CASSPGWGAYNEQFF. The full variable domain, with the rest looked up from reference TRBV7-9 and TRBJ2-1, is DTGVSQNPRHKITKRGQNVTFRCDPISEHNRLYWYRQTLGQGPEFLTYFQNEAQLEKSRLLSDRFSAERPKGSFSTLEIQRTEQGDSAMYLCASSPGWGAYNEQFFGPGTRLTVL.

This clonotype was detected many times. V is TRBV10-1 and J is TRBJ2-1; D gene unclear. Germline lookup yields CDR1 WNHNN and CDR2 SYGVQD (reference sequence). V was clipped by 10 bases and J by 6 bases, with 4 bases between them. This CDR3 has 9 residues. The chain's CDR3 is CATSNEQFF. CDR3 nucleotide sequence: TGCGCCACCTCCAATGAGCAGTTCTTC.

This clonotype came up many times. CDR3 region: CASSQSGTSGTDTQYF. Here the CDR3 DNA reads TGTGCCAGCAGCCAATCGGGGACTAGCGGCACAGATACGCAGTATTTT. J is TRBJ2-3 and V is TRBV3-1; TRBD2 matches 10 bases. Unmatched junction bases numbered 3, after V lost 2 bases and J lost 1 base. Germline loops: CDR1 LGHDT, CDR2 YNNKEL (reference sequence). This CDR3 has 16 amino acids.

This clonotype was seen ten or more times. The chain couples TRBV12-3 or TRBV12-4 to TRBJ1-4; D remains unclear. The CDR3 length is 13 residues. Trimming pared 5 bases from V and 6 bases from J, leaving 10 bases between. CDR3 loop: CASSPDRYEKLFF. The CDR3 coding sequence is TGTGCCAGCAGTCCCGACCGGTATGAAAAACTGTTTTTT.

This clonotype showed up many times. J is TRBJ2-1 and V is TRBV4-1; D unclear. V was trimmed by 2 bases and J by 7 bases, leaving 9 bases between them. The CDR3 is 13 residues long. CDR1 is MGHRA, CDR2 YSYEKL, per germline. The CDR3 region is CASSQRTGNEQFF. The DNA for the CDR3 is TGCGCCAGCAGCCAAAGAACCGGGAATGAGCAGTTCTTC.

This clonotype has ten or more counts. This chain uses TRBV28 with TRBJ2-5; TRBD1 matches 10 bases. V dropped 4 bases and J dropped 5; count of bases not matched to a gene: 10. CDR1 and CDR2 (germline): MDHEN, SYDVKM. The CDR3 is 16 residues long. The CDR3 DNA follows: TGTGCCAGCAGTTGGTCAGGGACAGGGGCGGGGGAGACCCAGTACTTC. It encodes CASSWSGTGAGETQYF.

Only a few counts were recorded for this clonotype. At one end, the junction sequence differs from germline, possibly due to a read error. The rearrangement uses TRBV20-1 and TRBJ2-7; 8 bases align to TRBD1. Germline assignment: CDR1 DFQATT and CDR2 SNEGSKA (reference sequence). The CDR3 totals 15 residues. The chain's CDR3 is CCARDLDREYYEQYF. CDR3 nucleotide sequence: TGCTGTGCTAGAGATCTGGACAGGGAGTACTACGAGCAGTACTTC.

This clonotype has ten or more counts. The rearrangement links TRBV7-2 to TRBJ2-3; 10 nucleotides agree with TRBD2. After removal of 6 bases from V and 5 bases from J, the junction contained 8 bases not matched to a gene. The CDR3 extends over 15 amino acids. The V gene's germline CDR1 is SGHTA and CDR2 FQGNSA. The CDR3 here is CASRRAVAGGDTQYF. Written as DNA, the CDR3 is TGTGCCAGCAGACGAGCGGTAGCGGGAGGAGATACGCAGTATTTT. The variable domain in full, with the rest retrieved from reference TRBV7-2 and TRBJ2-3, is GAGVSQSPSNKVTEKGKDVELRCDPISGHTALYWYRQSLGQGLEFLIYFQGNSAPDKSGLPSDRFSAERTGGSVSTLTIQRTQQEDSAVYLCASRRAVAGGDTQYFGPGTRLTVL.

In its sample, this clonotype was seen many times. The rearrangement uses TRBV4-3 and TRBJ2-3; D remains ambiguous. Trimming pared 0 bases from V and 1 base from J, leaving 8 bases between. The CDR3 covers 15 residues. From germline, CDR1 is LGHNA and CDR2 YSLEER. The CDR3 here is CASSQDPTRTDTQYF. In DNA, the CDR3 is TGCGCCAGCAGCCAAGACCCGACACGCACAGATACGCAGTATTTT.

V gene TRBV20-1 combines with J gene TRBJ2-5, with D possibly TRBD1 on 5 matching bases. Deletions cut 4 bases from V and 4 bases from J, with 13 bases between. CDR1 is DFQATT, CDR2 SNEGSKA, per germline (reference sequence). CDR3 length equals 13 residues. The CDR3 is CSAKVGQGETQYF. Written as DNA, the CDR3 is TGCAGTGCTAAAGTCGGTCAGGGAGAGACCCAGTACTTC.

The sample holds a few counts of this clonotype. J is TRBJ1-1 and V is TRBV5-1, with D perhaps matching TRBD1 (6 bases). Germline loops: CDR1 SGHRS, CDR2 YFSETQ. CDR3 size: 18 residues. Trimming pared 0 bases from V and 1 base from J, leaving 19 bases between. DNA for the CDR3: TGCGCCAGCAGCTTGGGGCCAGGGGAACGCTGGGAGAACACTGAAGCTTTCTTT. Protein: CASSLGPGERWENTEAFF. The full variable domain, in which reference TRBV5-1 and TRBJ1-1 provide the parts outside the CDR3, is KAGVTQTPRYLIKTRGQQVTLSCSPISGHRSVSWYQQTPGQGLQFLFEYFSETQRNKGNFPGRFSGRQFSNSRSEMNVSTLELGDSALYLCASSLGPGERWENTEAFFGQGTRLTVV.

A word on this clonotype: One base away lies a much larger clone, so this may be a sequencing read error. The chain combines TRBV6-1 with TRBJ1-1, with no clear D. The CDR3 extends over 13 amino acids. The germline V gene encodes CDR1 MNHNS and CDR2 SASEGT. The CDR3 reads CASTSLRNTEALF. CDR3 nucleotides: TGTGCCAGCACCTCGCTGCGGAACACTGAAGCTCTCTTT.